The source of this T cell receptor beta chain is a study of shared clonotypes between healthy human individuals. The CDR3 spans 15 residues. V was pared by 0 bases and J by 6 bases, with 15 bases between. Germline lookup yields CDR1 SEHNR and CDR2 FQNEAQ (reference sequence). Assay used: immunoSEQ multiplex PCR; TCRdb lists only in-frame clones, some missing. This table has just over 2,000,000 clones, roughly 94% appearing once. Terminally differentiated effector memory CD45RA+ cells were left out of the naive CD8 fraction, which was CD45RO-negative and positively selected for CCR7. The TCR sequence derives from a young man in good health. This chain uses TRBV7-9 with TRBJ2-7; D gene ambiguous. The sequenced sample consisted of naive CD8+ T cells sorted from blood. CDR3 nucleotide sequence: TGTGCCAGCAGCTTAGCGGGTCTGAACCCCCTCGAGCAGTACTTC. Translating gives CASSLAGLNPLEQYF.